This T cell receptor (beta chain) came from a study of blood T cells in healthy people across ages. Study-level points and caveats: Estimated diversity, derived from one million T cells, was regarded as an underestimate.

It was with a sample-barcoded 5' primer and a J-beta primer mix that a second PCR of about 7 to 12 cycles was run. A template-switch adaptor with 12 random nucleotides tagged each cDNA molecule. TCRdb redid the calling of the 5' RACE reads with MiXCR, one entry per CDR3 protein. The sample has about 1 million distinct CDR3 sequences, under 45% seen once. Note on this clonotype: What it recognizes is unknown.

The source of this sequence is a woman aged 55-69 years in good health. Sequencing was carried out using blood.

CDR3 sequence reads: CASSPQNTAKVKNIQYF. In DNA, the CDR3 is TGTGCCAGCAGCCCCCAAAACACGGCAAAGGTCAAAAACATTCAGTACTTC. This sequence joins TRBV6-6 and TRBJ2-4; no clear D. V was pared by 6 bases and J by 3 bases, with 21 bases between. Germline assignment: CDR1 MNHNY and CDR2 SVGAGI (reference sequence). The CDR3 totals 17 residues.